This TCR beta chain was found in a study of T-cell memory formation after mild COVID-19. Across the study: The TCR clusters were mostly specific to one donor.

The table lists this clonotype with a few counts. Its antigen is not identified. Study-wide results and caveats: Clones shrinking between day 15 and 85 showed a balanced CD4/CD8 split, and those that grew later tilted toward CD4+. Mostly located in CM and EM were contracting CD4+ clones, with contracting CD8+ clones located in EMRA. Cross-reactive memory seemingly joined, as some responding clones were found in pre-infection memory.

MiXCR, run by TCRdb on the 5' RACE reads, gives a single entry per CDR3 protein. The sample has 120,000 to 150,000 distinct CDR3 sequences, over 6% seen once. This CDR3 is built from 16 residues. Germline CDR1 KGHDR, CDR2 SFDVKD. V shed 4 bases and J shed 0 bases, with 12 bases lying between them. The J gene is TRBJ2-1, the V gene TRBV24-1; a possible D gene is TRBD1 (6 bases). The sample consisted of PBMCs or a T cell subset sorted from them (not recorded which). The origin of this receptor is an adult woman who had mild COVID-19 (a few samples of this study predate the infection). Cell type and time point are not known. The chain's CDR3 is CATSESTGNSYNEQFF. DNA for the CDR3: TGTGCCACCAGTGAATCGACAGGTAACTCCTACAATGAGCAGTTCTTC.